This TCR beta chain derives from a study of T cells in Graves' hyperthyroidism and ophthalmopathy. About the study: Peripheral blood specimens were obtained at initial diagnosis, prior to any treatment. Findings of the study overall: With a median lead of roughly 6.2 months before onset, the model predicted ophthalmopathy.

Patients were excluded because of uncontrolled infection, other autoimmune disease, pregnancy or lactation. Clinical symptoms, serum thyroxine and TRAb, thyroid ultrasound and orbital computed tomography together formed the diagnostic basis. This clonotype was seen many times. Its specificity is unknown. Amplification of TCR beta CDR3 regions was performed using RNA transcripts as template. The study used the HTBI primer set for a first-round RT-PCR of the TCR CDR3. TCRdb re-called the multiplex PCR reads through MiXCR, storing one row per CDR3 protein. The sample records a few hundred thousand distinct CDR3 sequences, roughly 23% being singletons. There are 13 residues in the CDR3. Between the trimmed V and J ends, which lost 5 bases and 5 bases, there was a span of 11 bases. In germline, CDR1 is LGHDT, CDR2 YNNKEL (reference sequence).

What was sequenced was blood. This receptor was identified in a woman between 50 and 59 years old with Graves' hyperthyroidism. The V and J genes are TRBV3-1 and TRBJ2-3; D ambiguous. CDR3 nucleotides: TGTGCCAGCAGCTTCCGGACGGGAGATACGCAGTATTTT. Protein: CASSFRTGDTQYF.